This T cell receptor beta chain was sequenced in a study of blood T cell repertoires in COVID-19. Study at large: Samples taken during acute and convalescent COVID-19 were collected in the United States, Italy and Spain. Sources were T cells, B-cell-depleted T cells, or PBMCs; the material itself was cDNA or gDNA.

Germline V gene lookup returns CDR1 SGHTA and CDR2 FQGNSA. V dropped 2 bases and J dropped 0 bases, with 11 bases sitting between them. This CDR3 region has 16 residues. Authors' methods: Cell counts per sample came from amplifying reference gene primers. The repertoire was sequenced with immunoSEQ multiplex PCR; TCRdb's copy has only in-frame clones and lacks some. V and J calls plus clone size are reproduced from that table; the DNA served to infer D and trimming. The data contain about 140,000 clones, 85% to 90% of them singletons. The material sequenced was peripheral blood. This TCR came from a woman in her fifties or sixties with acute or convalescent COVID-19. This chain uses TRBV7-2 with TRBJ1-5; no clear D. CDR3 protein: CASSLSFTHSNQPQHF. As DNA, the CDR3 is TGTGCCAGCAGCTTATCTTTCACTCATAGCAATCAGCCCCAGCATTTT.